Listed below are T cell receptor beta chains from one sample, sequenced in a study of cytomegalovirus exposure and HLA in healthy donors. Measured with immunoSEQ multiplex PCR; TCRdb has only the in-frame clones, and not every one. Here the sample spans 120,000 to 150,000 clones, approximately 88% being singletons. Sequencing was performed on PBMCs. These receptor sequences come from a woman between 18 and 29 years old in good health and CMV-seropositive. CDR3s include the opening cysteine and the closing phenylalanine or tryptophan. D genes are given only for firm matches. Size tells how often a clone was seen (once, few, many) or the class of an expanded clone, and some rows leave it out.

V gene: TRBV11-2; D gene: .; J gene: TRBJ2-7; clone size: .; CDR3 DNA: TGTGCCAGCAGCTGGAGCCAGGGTCTCTACGAGCAGTACTTC; CDR3 protein: CASSWSQGLYEQYF
V gene: TRBV30; D gene: TRBD1; J gene: TRBJ1-2; clone size: .; CDR3 DNA: TGTGCCTGGAGTGGAGGGGGCAGTAACTATGGCTACACCTTC; CDR3 protein: CAWSGGGSNYGYTF
V gene: TRBV4-3; D gene: TRBD2; J gene: TRBJ2-7; clone size: once; CDR3 DNA: TGCGCCAGCAGCCAGGACACTAGCGGGAGAAGGGAGCAGTACTTC; CDR3 protein: CASSQDTSGRREQYF
V gene: TRBV14; D gene: TRBD2; J gene: TRBJ2-1; clone size: .; CDR3 DNA: TGTGCCAGCAGCCGTACTAGCGGGTACAATGAGCAGTTCTTC; CDR3 protein: CASSRTSGYNEQFF
V gene: TRBV9; D gene: .; J gene: TRBJ1-2; clone size: .; CDR3 DNA: TGTGCCAGCAGCGTAGAGGGGCCCTATGGCTACACCTTC; CDR3 protein: CASSVEGPYGYTF
V gene: TRBV29-1; D gene: .; J gene: TRBJ1-1; clone size: .; CDR3 DNA: TGCAGCGCTAGGACAGCCTACACTGAAGCTTTCTTT; CDR3 protein: CSARTAYTEAFF
V gene: TRBV9; D gene: TRBD2; J gene: TRBJ2-1; clone size: .; CDR3 DNA: TGTGCCAGCAGCTACAGACTAGCGGGAGGAGATGAGCAGTTCTTC; CDR3 protein: CASSYRLAGGDEQFF
V gene: TRBV7-9; D gene: TRBD1; J gene: TRBJ1-2; clone size: .; CDR3 DNA: TGTGCCAGCAGCACCGGGACAGGAATCTATGGCTACACCTTC; CDR3 protein: CASSTGTGIYGYTF
V gene: TRBV29-1; D gene: .; J gene: TRBJ2-5; clone size: once; CDR3 DNA: TGCAGCACGGACAGAGGGGAGACCCAGTACTTC; CDR3 protein: CSTDRGETQYF
V gene: TRBV9; D gene: TRBD2; J gene: TRBJ2-3; clone size: few; CDR3 DNA: TGTGCCAGCAGCGCGACTAGCGGGAGGGCCGGAGATACGCAGTATTTT; CDR3 protein: CASSATSGRAGDTQYF
V gene: TRBV12-5; D gene: TRBD1; J gene: TRBJ1-3; clone size: .; CDR3 DNA: TGTGCTAGTGGTTCAACCAACAGGGGACTGCGAAACACCATATATTTT; CDR3 protein: CASGSTNRGLRNTIYF
V gene: TRBV4-3; D gene: TRBD1; J gene: TRBJ2-1; clone size: few; CDR3 DNA: TGCGCCAGCAGCCAAGATTTGGGGGACAGGGGCCTGTTCGAGCAGTTCTTC; CDR3 protein: CASSQDLGDRGLFEQFF
V gene: TRBV6-1; D gene: .; J gene: TRBJ1-2; clone size: .; CDR3 DNA: TGTGCCAGCAGTGAAAGCCGTCAGGGGACGTACGACTATGGCTACACCTTC; CDR3 protein: CASSESRQGTYDYGYTF
V gene: TRBV6-1; D gene: TRBD1; J gene: TRBJ2-3; clone size: .; CDR3 DNA: TGTGCCAGCAGTTTGGACAGGGGCACAGATACGCAGTATTTT; CDR3 protein: CASSLDRGTDTQYF
V gene: TRBV27; D gene: TRBD2; J gene: TRBJ2-5; clone size: .; CDR3 DNA: TGTGCCAGCAGTTTAGAGCGGGAGTGGCGAGAGACCCAGTACTTC; CDR3 protein: CASSLEREWRETQYF
V gene: TRBV5-4; D gene: TRBD2; J gene: TRBJ2-5; clone size: .; CDR3 DNA: TGTGCCAGCAGCTTGGTGGGGGGGGAGACCCAGTACTTC; CDR3 protein: CASSLVGGETQYF
V gene: TRBV4-1; D gene: TRBD2; J gene: TRBJ2-7; clone size: .; CDR3 DNA: TGCGCCAGCAGCTCCGGACTAGCGGGATACTACGAGCAGTACTTC; CDR3 protein: CASSSGLAGYYEQYF
V gene: TRBV6-5; D gene: .; J gene: TRBJ2-1; clone size: .; CDR3 DNA: TGTGCCAGCAGTCGGGGTGAGGGAGGCGATGAGCAGTTCTTC; CDR3 protein: CASSRGEGGDEQFF
V gene: TRBV18; D gene: .; J gene: TRBJ1-1; clone size: few; CDR3 DNA: TGTGCCAGCTCACCCACACAGATGAACACTGAAGCTTTCTTT; CDR3 protein: CASSPTQMNTEAFF
V gene: TRBV19; D gene: .; J gene: TRBJ2-7; clone size: .; CDR3 DNA: TGTGCCAGTATGGGGACACCCACCTACGAGCAGTACTTC; CDR3 protein: CASMGTPTYEQYF
V gene: TRBV10-1; D gene: TRBD2; J gene: TRBJ2-1; clone size: .; CDR3 DNA: TGCGCCAGCGCGTCAGAACCGGGACTAGCCGGCAATGAGCAGTTCTTC; CDR3 protein: CASASEPGLAGNEQFF
V gene: TRBV5-4; D gene: TRBD2; J gene: TRBJ2-1; clone size: .; CDR3 DNA: TGTGCCAGCAGCACTCGCTTGGGGGGGAGCAATGAGCAGTTCTTC; CDR3 protein: CASSTRLGGSNEQFF
V gene: TRBV5-4; D gene: .; J gene: TRBJ2-1; clone size: .; CDR3 DNA: TGTGCCAGCAGCTTGGGGACTGACCAAACTTACAATGAGCAGTTCTTC; CDR3 protein: CASSLGTDQTYNEQFF
V gene: TRBV2; D gene: TRBD2; J gene: TRBJ2-7; clone size: .; CDR3 DNA: TGTGCCAGCCTGGGACTAGGTAACTACGAGCAGTACTTC; CDR3 protein: CASLGLGNYEQYF
V gene: TRBV6-6; D gene: .; J gene: TRBJ1-2; clone size: .; CDR3 DNA: TGTGCCAGCAGTTACTCGCCGGGGGAGTATGGCTACACCTTC; CDR3 protein: CASSYSPGEYGYTF
V gene: TRBV7-2; D gene: .; J gene: TRBJ1-1; clone size: .; CDR3 DNA: TGTGCCAGCAGCTTAGGACAGAGCTGGAACACTGAAGCTTTCTTT; CDR3 protein: CASSLGQSWNTEAFF
V gene: TRBV9; D gene: TRBD1; J gene: TRBJ2-2; clone size: once; CDR3 DNA: TGTGCCAGCAGCTTCCGGACAGGTACCGGGGAGCTGTTTTTT; CDR3 protein: CASSFRTGTGELFF
V gene: TRBV10-2; D gene: .; J gene: TRBJ2-7; clone size: .; CDR3 DNA: TGCGCCAGCAGTGAGGAGGGAACCTACGAGCAGTACTTC; CDR3 protein: CASSEEGTYEQYF
V gene: TRBV7-2; D gene: TRBD1; J gene: TRBJ1-2; clone size: .; CDR3 DNA: TGTGCCAGCAGCCGGGACAGGGTGGATGGCTACACCTTC; CDR3 protein: CASSRDRVDGYTF
V gene: TRBV9; D gene: .; J gene: TRBJ2-1; clone size: once; CDR3 DNA: TGTGCCAGCAGCGTCTTCACTAGTGCTGAGGGTGAGCAGTTCTTC; CDR3 protein: CASSVFTSAEGEQFF
V gene: TRBV14; D gene: .; J gene: TRBJ2-3; clone size: .; CDR3 DNA: TGTGCCAGCAGCCGGCGACTAGAGGCTGATACGCAGTATTTT; CDR3 protein: CASSRRLEADTQYF
V gene: TRBV11-3; D gene: TRBD1; J gene: TRBJ1-3; clone size: .; CDR3 DNA: TGTGCCAGCAGCGACAGGGGAATTAACACCATATATTTT; CDR3 protein: CASSDRGINTIYF
V gene: TRBV5-4; D gene: .; J gene: TRBJ2-2; clone size: .; CDR3 DNA: TGTGCCAGCAGCTTGGTGGCCAACACCGGGGAGCTGTTTTTT; CDR3 protein: CASSLVANTGELFF
V gene: TRBV29-1; D gene: .; J gene: TRBJ2-2; clone size: few; CDR3 DNA: TGCAGCGTGGCCCACTCGGGTACCGGGGAGCTGTTTTTT; CDR3 protein: CSVAHSGTGELFF
V gene: TRBV25-1; D gene: TRBD1; J gene: TRBJ2-1; clone size: .; CDR3 DNA: TGTGCCAGCAGCAGGGACAGGGCGGATGAGCAGTTCTTC; CDR3 protein: CASSRDRADEQFF
V gene: TRBV6-1; D gene: .; J gene: TRBJ2-7; clone size: .; CDR3 DNA: TGTGCCAGCAGGGAGGCTTTCGAGCAGTACTTC; CDR3 protein: CASREAFEQYF
V gene: TRBV7-9; D gene: .; J gene: TRBJ2-1; clone size: .; CDR3 DNA: TGTGCCAGCAGCTTCCGAGTTGCGGCCAGCTCCTACAATGAGCAGTTCTTC; CDR3 protein: CASSFRVAASSYNEQFF
V gene: TRBV7-9; D gene: TRBD2; J gene: TRBJ2-7; clone size: .; CDR3 DNA: TGTGCCAGCGCGGGGTGGACCGTAGCGGGAGCATCCTACGAGCAGTACTTC; CDR3 protein: CASAGWTVAGASYEQYF
V gene: TRBV11-2; D gene: .; J gene: TRBJ1-2; clone size: .; CDR3 DNA: TGTGCCAGCACCACGGGAAATAACTATGGCTACACCTTC; CDR3 protein: CASTTGNNYGYTF
V gene: TRBV5-1; D gene: TRBD1; J gene: TRBJ2-1; clone size: .; CDR3 DNA: TGCGCCAGCAGCTTGCTGGGGACAGGGAATGAGCAGTTCTTC; CDR3 protein: CASSLLGTGNEQFF
V gene: TRBV4-1; D gene: .; J gene: TRBJ1-2; clone size: .; CDR3 DNA: TGCGCCAGCAGCCAAGATTTCCGGCAGGGATTAAGTAGCTATGGCTACACCTTC; CDR3 protein: CASSQDFRQGLSSYGYTF